The rows below give T cell receptor beta chains drawn from one sample of a study of T-cell memory formation after mild COVID-19. TCRdb re-called the 5' RACE reads with MiXCR, one entry per CDR3 protein. The profile covers tens of thousands of distinct CDR3 sequences, with about 16% appearing a single time and just over 1.4% taken by the ten largest. The specimen was PBMCs or a T cell subset sorted from them (not recorded which). These receptors came from an adult who had mild COVID-19 (a few samples of this study predate the infection). Cell type and time point are not known. CDR3s leave out the opening cysteine and the closing phenylalanine or tryptophan.

TRBV11-2	TRBJ2-5	ASSFQGSQY
TRBV4-2	TRBJ2-2	ASSHTLAGGQGSGELF
TRBV12-3/TRBV12-4	TRBJ1-1	ASSLRDRGEAF
TRBV29-1	TRBJ2-1	SVVNPAGVHYNEQF
TRBV7-9	TRBJ2-2	ASSQTHTTGELF
TRBV9	TRBJ1-5	ASSVGPISNQPQH
TRBV20-1	TRBJ2-3	SAHQLGGNTDTQY
TRBV24-1	TRBJ2-7	ATSQTGTSGKFPFEQY
TRBV12-3/TRBV12-4	TRBJ1-1	ASRPAGTVNTEAF
TRBV5-1	TRBJ2-5	ASSFSGEETQY
TRBV7-9	TRBJ2-1	ASSFLRGIGDSNEQF
TRBV7-9	TRBJ2-1	ASSLAPGSNEQF
TRBV21-1	TRBJ1-3	ASSKSGTANSGNTIY
TRBV30	TRBJ2-7	AWNVGGYEQY
TRBV10-3	TRBJ2-3	AISDTGDTQY
TRBV4-3	TRBJ2-4	ASSLGGSGDIQY
TRBV9	TRBJ2-5	ASSVAGVEETQY
TRBV12-3/TRBV12-4	TRBJ1-1	ASSAGATAEAF
TRBV20-1	TRBJ2-1	SPWAQGGVNEQF
TRBV30	TRBJ2-5	AWSKGAETQY
TRBV27	TRBJ1-1	ASSPRSTGPNTEAF
TRBV6-6	TRBJ1-4	ASSFEGRTNEKLF
TRBV4-3	TRBJ2-2	ASSRRRAEDTGELF
TRBV20-1	TRBJ2-4	SAQSDRSAKNIQY
TRBV20-1	TRBJ2-2	SAMYGRGTGELF
TRBV6-2/TRBV6-3	TRBJ2-7	ASRFGTGKMMQY
TRBV5-4	TRBJ2-3	ASSLRGEDTQY
TRBV5-1	TRBJ1-5	ASSPDAYSNQPQH
TRBV7-8	TRBJ2-1	ASSYDSHNEQF
TRBV12-3/TRBV12-4	TRBJ2-7	ASSSGQDYEQY
TRBV30	TRBJ1-2	AWRQDPYGYT
TRBV19	TRBJ1-2	ASSIRDRRNYGYT
TRBV20-1	TRBJ2-3	SAKEPTDTQY
TRBV3-1	TRBJ2-7	ASSRATSGSYEQY
TRBV4-3	TRBJ1-5	ASSRDRSLAPQH
TRBV12-3/TRBV12-4	TRBJ1-6	ASSLTGPRNSALH
TRBV7-2	TRBJ1-5	ASSLRQGGQPQH
TRBV5-1	TRBJ2-2	ASSGAAPNTGELF
TRBV29-1	TRBJ1-5	SVNMRRQGYNQPQH
TRBV6-1	TRBJ2-5	ASSASISQETQY
TRBV15	TRBJ1-2	ATSRDSGQGYGYT
TRBV7-6	TRBJ2-7	ASSLKTSGNEQY
TRBV11-2	TRBJ2-3	ASSLVRGPSPDTQY
TRBV12-3/TRBV12-4	TRBJ2-6	ASSLSQGLSGANVLT
TRBV7-6	TRBJ1-3	ASSLWFQGSGNTIY